This T cell receptor (beta chain) comes out of a study of regulatory T cells in long-lasting Graves disease. Building the TCR beta libraries relied on iRepertoire HTBI primers, and CDR3 regions underwent Arm-PCR. MiXCR was run by TCRdb on the multiplex PCR reads, yielding one entry per CDR3 protein. The repertoire holds 250,000 or so distinct CDR3 sequences, with roughly 21% as singletons. Documented time point: newly diagnosed GD, antithyroid drugs for less than 3 months. Generation of the TCR library employed RNA extracted from PBMCs. CDR3 size: 15 residues. The germline V gene has CDR1 SGHRS and CDR2 YFSETQ. V shed 4 bases, J shed 5 bases, and the junction held 9 bases outside the gene matches.

Material: peripheral blood mononuclear cells (PBMCs), obtained at new diagnosis, from a patient treated with antithyroid drugs. This TCR came from a female donor with Graves disease. The rearrangement links TRBV5-1 to TRBJ1-1; the match to TRBD1 covers 9 bases. This CDR3 reads CASSQEQGARTEAFF. The CDR3, as DNA: TGCGCCAGCAGCCAAGAACAGGGGGCGCGTACTGAAGCTTTCTTT.